This T cell receptor beta chain was profiled in a study of OX40 agonist ivuxolimab in advanced cancers. Whole-study context: Enrollees could have had prior anti-PD-1, anti-PD-L1 or anti-CTLA-4 therapy, which over 35% had received. Whole-study results and caveats: Specificity for antigen went undetermined in the expanded peripheral T cells. Partly responding patients at 0.1-3.0 mg/kg showed some of the smallest clonal expansion.

The method was immunoSEQ multiplex PCR; TCRdb's version includes in-frame clones alone and lacks a portion of them. The sample has around 57,000 clones; around 92% are singletons. In the case of this clone: The antigen is undetermined.

Germline V gene data show CDR1 as LGHNA and CDR2 as YSLEER. The V gene lost 0 bases and the J gene lost 0 bases, with 12 bases spanning the gap. This CDR3 is built from 17 residues. V is TRBV4-3 and J is TRBJ2-1, with a weak D call TRBD2 (6 bases). The source material was CD4+ or CD8+ T cells sorted from blood, sampled in a trial of the OX40 agonist ivuxolimab. The receptor was derived from an adult with an advanced solid tumor such as melanoma, head and neck, liver or kidney cancer. CDR3 protein: CASSQEIAETSYNEQFF. The CDR3 DNA reads TGCGCCAGCAGCCAAGAAATAGCGGAAACCTCCTACAATGAGCAGTTCTTC.